This TCR beta chain was sequenced in a study of blood T cell repertoires in COVID-19. In the study overall: From the United States, Italy and Spain came samples of acute and convalescent COVID-19.

Participant ages covered about 18 to 89 years across some 25 US areas. Cohort assignment relied on participant-reported clinical history. Source study methods: Reference gene primers were amplified, and this amplification served to estimate nucleated cell counts. Assay used: immunoSEQ multiplex PCR; TCRdb lists only in-frame clones, some missing. That table supplies the V and J calls and clone size; D and trimming were determined from the DNA. The sample carries roughly 320,000 clones, over 90% recorded once. This receptor was taken from a woman aged 25-40 years who had been exposed to COVID-19. Material: PBMCs or T cells enriched from blood (not recorded which).

The CDR3 spells CASSSLAGGRTNEQFF. The CDR3 nucleotides read TGTGCCAGCAGCTCGCTAGCGGGGGGCCGGACGAATGAGCAGTTCTTC. V and J are TRBV3-1 (or the pseudogene TRBV3-2) and TRBJ2-1; 11 bases are shared with TRBD2. This CDR3 contains 16 residues. V was pared by 5 bases and J by 7 bases, with 10 bases of the junction left unmatched. The V gene's germline CDR1 is LGHDT and CDR2 YNNKEL (reference sequence).